This T cell receptor (beta chain) was identified in a study of glioma-infiltrating T cells. Amplification of TCR alpha and beta CDR3 regions from RNA used iRepertoire nested multiplex PCR. Each CDR3 protein gets one entry after TCRdb re-called the multiplex PCR reads with MiXCR. The data hold some 40,000 distinct CDR3 sequences, with about a fifth observed a single time. At least ten counts were recorded for this clonotype. Germline CDR1 and CDR2: KGHDR and SFDVKD. The CDR3 extends over 13 amino acids. Between the trimmed V and J ends, which lost 0 bases and 8 bases, there was a span of 6 bases. This rearrangement joins TRBV24-1 to TRBJ1-4; the D is unclear. Sequencing was done on a sample of glioma tissue, nonneoplastic brain tissue, or PBMCs (not recorded which). This receptor was identified in a human donor with low-grade glioma or glioblastoma, undergoing nonglioma brain surgery, or in good health (not recorded which). CDR3 coding DNA: TGTGCCACCAGTGATTTGTACGTGGAAAAACTGTTTTTT. Its translation: CATSDLYVEKLFF.